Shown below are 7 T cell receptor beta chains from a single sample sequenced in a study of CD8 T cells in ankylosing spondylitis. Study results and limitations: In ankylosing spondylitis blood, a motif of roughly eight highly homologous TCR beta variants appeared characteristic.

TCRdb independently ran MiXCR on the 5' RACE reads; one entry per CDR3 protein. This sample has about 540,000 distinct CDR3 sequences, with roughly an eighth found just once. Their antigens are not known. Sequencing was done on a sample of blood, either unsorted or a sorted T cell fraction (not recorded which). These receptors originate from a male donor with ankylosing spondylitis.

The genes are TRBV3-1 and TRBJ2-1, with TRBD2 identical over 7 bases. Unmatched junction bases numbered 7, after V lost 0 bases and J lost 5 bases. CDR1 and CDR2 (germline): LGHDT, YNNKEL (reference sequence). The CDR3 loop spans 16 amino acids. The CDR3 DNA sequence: TGTGCCAGCAGCCAAGAGCTAGCGGACCGGAACAATGAGCAGTTCTTC. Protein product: CASSQELADRNNEQFF.

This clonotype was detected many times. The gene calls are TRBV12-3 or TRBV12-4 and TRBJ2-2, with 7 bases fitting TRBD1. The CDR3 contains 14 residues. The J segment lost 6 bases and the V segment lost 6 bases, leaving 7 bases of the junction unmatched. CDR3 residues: CASRQQQGAGELFF. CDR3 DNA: TGTGCCAGCAGACAACAGCAGGGGGCCGGGGAGCTGTTTTTT.

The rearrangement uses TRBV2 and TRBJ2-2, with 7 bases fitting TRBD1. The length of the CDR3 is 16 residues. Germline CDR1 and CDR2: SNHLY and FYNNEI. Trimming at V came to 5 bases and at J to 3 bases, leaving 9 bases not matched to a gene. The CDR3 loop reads CASSIRQGMDTGELFF. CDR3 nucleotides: TGTGCCAGCAGTATCCGACAGGGTATGGACACCGGGGAGCTGTTTTTT.

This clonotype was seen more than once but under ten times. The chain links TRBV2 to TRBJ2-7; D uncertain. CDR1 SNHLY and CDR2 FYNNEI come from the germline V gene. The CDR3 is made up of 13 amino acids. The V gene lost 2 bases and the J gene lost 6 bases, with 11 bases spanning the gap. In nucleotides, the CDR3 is TGTGCCAGCAGTGAAATGATAGGGATCGAGCAGTACGTC. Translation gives CASSEMIGIEQYV.

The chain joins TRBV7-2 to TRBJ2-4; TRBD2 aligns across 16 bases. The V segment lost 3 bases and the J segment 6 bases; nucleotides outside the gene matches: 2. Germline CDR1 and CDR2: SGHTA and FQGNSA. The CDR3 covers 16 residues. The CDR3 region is CASSLGLAGGGNIQYF. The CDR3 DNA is TGTGCCAGCAGCTTGGGACTAGCGGGAGGGGGAAACATTCAGTACTTC. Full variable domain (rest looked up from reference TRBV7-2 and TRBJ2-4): GAGVSQSPSNKVTEKGKDVELRCDPISGHTALYWYRQSLGQGLEFLIYFQGNSAPDKSGLPSDRFSAERTGGSVSTLTIQRTQQEDSAVYLCASSLGLAGGGNIQYFGAGTRLSVL.

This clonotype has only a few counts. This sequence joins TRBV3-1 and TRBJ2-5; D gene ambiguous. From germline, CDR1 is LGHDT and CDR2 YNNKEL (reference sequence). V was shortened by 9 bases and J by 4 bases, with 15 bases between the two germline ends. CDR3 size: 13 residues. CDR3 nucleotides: TGTGCCAGTGAACCGGGTAGCCGAGAGACCCAGTACTTC. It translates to CASEPGSRETQYF.

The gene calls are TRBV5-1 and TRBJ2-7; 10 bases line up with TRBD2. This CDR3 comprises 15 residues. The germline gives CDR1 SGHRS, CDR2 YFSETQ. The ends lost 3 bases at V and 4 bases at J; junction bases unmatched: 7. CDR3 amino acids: CASSSYFSGRYEQYF. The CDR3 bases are TGCGCCAGCAGCTCCTACTTTAGCGGGAGGTACGAGCAGTACTTC.